This TCR beta chain was sequenced in a study of T-cell reconstitution after alpha-beta-depleted transplantation in children (TCRdb year 2016). For the study in its entirety: Using TCR repertoire profiling, the study followed T-cell immune reconstitution in a quantitative way in children after TCRalphabeta/CD19-depleted allogeneic hematopoietic cell transplantation.

Receptor amplification or capture employed PCR. Instrument used: Illumina HiSeq 2500. TCR library preparation used molecular barcoding, with unique molecular identifiers applied to normalize quantification of the TCRbeta repertoire. TCRdb reanalyzed the raw reads on its own, using fastp at Q25 for trimming and MiXCR for clone calling, and kept in-frame beta chains. CDR3 protein duplicates are merged, each entry listing the most common genes and DNA. This sample is represented by approximately 510,000 distinct CDR3 sequences; around 17% of them were singletons. 2.5% to 4% of the sample lies in the top ten. This clonotype appeared a few times. There is no known antigen for this receptor. Per-base quality was not reported, and no clone a single base away is much larger than it. The CDR1 and CDR2 encoded by the germline V gene are ENHRY and SYGVKD. The CDR3 covers 15 residues, taking in both the cysteine and the phenylalanine. The only DNA kept is the CDR3, 45 bases in frame from the first base. At the junction V is shortened by 0 bases and J by 4 bases; bases outside the gene matches: 3.

The source material was PBMCs from the stem cell graft donor, sampled from the stem cell graft. This TCR was sampled from a human donor who donated a stem cell graft to a child with acute lymphoblastic leukemia. Rearrangement joined TRBV10-3 to TRBJ2-7; 10 bases in the middle match TRBD2. The DNA sequence is TGTGCCATCAGTGAGTCTCCTAGCGGGAGTTACGAGCAGTACTTC. Its product reads: CAISESPSGSYEQYF.